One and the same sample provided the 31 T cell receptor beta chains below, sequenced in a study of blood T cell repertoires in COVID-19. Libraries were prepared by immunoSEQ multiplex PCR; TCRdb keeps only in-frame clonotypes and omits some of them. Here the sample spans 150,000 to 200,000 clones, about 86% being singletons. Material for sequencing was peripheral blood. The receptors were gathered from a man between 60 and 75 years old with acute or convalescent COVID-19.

CDR3 residues: CASSQEDSSSSVAFF. The CDR3 bases are TGTGCCAGCAGCCAAGAGGATAGCAGCTCCAGCGTAGCTTTCTTT. This chain links TRBV4-2 with TRBJ1-1; D gene unclear. Germline V lookup: CDR1 LGHNA, CDR2 YNFKEQ. The germline V and J ends were trimmed by 0 bases and 10 bases, with 18 bases remaining between them. This CDR3 spans 15 amino acids.

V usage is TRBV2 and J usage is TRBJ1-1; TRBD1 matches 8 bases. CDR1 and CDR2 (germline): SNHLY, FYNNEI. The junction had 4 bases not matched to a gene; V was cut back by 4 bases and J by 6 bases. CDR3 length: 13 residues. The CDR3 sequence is CASSGQGLAEAFF. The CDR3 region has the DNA TGTGCCAGCAGTGGACAGGGGTTGGCTGAAGCTTTCTTT.

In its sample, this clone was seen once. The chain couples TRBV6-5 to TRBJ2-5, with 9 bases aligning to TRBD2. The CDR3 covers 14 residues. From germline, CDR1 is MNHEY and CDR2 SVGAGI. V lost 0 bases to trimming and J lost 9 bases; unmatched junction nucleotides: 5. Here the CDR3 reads CASSYSLLAGAQYF. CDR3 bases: TGTGCCAGCAGTTACTCGTTGTTAGCGGGAGCCCAGTACTTC.

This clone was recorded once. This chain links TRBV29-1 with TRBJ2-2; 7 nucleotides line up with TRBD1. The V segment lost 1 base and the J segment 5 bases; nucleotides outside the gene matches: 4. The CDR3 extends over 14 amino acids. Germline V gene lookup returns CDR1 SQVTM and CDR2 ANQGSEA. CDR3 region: CSVEVQGLTGELFF. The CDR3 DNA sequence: TGCAGCGTTGAAGTACAGGGGCTAACCGGGGAGCTGTTTTTT.

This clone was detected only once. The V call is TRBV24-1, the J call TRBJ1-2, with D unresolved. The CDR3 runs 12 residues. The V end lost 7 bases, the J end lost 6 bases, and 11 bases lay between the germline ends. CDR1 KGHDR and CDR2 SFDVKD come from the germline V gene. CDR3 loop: CATSPGVDGYTF. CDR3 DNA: TGTGCCACCAGCCCCGGGGTCGATGGCTACACCTTC.

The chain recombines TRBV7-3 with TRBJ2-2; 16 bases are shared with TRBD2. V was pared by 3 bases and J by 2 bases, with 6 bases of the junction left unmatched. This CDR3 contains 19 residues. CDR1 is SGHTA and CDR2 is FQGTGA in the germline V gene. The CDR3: CASSFDGTSGRANTGELFF. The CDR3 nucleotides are TGTGCCAGCAGCTTTGATGGGACTAGCGGGAGGGCTAACACCGGGGAGCTGTTTTTT.

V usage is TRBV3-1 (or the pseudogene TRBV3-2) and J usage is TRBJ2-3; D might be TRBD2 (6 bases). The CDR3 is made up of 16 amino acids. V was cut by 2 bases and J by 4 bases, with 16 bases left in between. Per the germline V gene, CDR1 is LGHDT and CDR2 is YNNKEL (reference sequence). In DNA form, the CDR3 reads TGTGCCAGCAGCCAAATGGCTAAGGGAGGCGCAGATACGCAGTATTTT. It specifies CASSQMAKGGADTQYF.

The CDR3 is CASRPGQASYNEQFF. CDR3 DNA: TGTGCCAGTAGACCGGGACAGGCGTCCTACAATGAGCAGTTCTTC. The rearrangement uses TRBV19 and TRBJ2-1, with 8 bases identical to TRBD1. J was trimmed by 1 base and V by 6 bases; bases with no gene match: 5. The CDR3 runs 15 residues. Germline lookup yields CDR1 LNHDA and CDR2 SQIVND (reference sequence). The full variable domain, its missing parts supplied by reference TRBV19 and TRBJ2-1, is DGGITQSPKYLFRKEGQNVTLSCEQNLNHDAMYWYRQDPGQGLRLIYYSQIVNDFQKGDIAEGYSVSREKKESFPLTVTSAQKNPTAFYLCASRPGQASYNEQFFGPGTRLTVL.

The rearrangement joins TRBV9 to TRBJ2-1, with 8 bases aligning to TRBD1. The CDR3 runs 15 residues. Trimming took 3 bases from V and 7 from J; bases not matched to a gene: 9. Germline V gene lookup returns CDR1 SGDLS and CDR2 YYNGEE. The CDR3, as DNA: TGTGCCAGCAGCGGGCTGGACAGGGCGAGGAATGAGCAGTTCTTC. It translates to CASSGLDRARNEQFF. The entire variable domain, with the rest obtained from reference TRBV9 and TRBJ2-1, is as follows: DSGVTQTPKHLITATGQRVTLRCSPRSGDLSVYWYQQSLDQGLQFLIQYYNGEERAKGNILERFSAQQFPDLHSELNLSSLELGDSALYFCASSGLDRARNEQFFGPGTRLTVL.

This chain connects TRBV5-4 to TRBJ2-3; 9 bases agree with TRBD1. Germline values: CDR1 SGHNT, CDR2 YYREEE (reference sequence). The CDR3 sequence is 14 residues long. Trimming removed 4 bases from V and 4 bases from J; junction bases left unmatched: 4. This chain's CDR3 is CASSIDRGADTQYF. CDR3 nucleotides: TGTGCCAGCAGCATTGACAGGGGGGCAGATACGCAGTATTTT.

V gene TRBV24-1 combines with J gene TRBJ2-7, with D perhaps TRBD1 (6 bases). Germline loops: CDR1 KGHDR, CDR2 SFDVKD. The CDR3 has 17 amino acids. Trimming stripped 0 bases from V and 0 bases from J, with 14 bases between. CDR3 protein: CATSDLLYRALSYEQYF. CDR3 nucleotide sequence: TGTGCCACCAGTGATTTGCTCTACAGGGCCCTCTCCTACGAGCAGTACTTC.

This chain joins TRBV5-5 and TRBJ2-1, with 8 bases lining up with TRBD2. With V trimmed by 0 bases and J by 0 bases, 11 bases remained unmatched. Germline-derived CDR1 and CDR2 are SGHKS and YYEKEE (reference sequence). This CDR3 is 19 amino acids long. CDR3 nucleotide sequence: TGTGCCAGCAGCTTGGTATTTGCGGGAGGTTTAAGCTCCTACAATGAGCAGTTCTTC. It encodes CASSLVFAGGLSSYNEQFF.

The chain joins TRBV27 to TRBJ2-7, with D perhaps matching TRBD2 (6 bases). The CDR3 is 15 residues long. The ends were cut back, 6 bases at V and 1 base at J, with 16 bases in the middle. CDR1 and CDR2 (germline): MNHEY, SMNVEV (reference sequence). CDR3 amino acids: CASRSGLKRSYEQYF. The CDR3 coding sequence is TGTGCCAGCAGATCGGGACTGAAGAGATCCTACGAGCAGTACTTC.

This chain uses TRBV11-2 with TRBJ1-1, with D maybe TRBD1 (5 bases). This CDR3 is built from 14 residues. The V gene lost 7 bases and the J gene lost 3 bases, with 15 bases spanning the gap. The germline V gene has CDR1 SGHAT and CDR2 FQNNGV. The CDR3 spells CASNSRGLDTEAFF. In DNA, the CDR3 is TGTGCCAGCAACTCCCGGGGGTTGGACACTGAAGCTTTCTTT. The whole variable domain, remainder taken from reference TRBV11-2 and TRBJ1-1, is EAGVAQSPRYKIIEKRQSVAFWCNPISGHATLYWYQQILGQGPKLLIQFQNNGVVDDSQLPKDRFSAERLKGVDSTLKIQPAKLEDSAVYLCASNSRGLDTEAFFGQGTRLTVV.

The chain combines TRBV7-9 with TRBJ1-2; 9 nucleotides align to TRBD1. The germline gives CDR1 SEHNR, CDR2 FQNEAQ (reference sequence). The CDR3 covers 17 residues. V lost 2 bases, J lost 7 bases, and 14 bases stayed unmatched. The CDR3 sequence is CASSLRGATGGAAGYTF. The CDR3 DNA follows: TGTGCCAGCAGCTTACGTGGAGCTACAGGGGGCGCGGCTGGCTACACCTTC.

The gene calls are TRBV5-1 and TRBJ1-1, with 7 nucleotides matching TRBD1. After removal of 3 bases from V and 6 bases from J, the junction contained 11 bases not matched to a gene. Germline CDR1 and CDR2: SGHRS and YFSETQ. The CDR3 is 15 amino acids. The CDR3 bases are TGCGCCAGCAGCTCGGACGGACAGGCTGGGGCTGAAGCTTTCTTT. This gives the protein CASSSDGQAGAEAFF.

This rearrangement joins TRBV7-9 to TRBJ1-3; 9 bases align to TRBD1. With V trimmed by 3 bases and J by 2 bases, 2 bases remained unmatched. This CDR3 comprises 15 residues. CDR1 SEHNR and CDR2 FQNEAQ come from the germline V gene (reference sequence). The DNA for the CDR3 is TGTGCCAGCAGCTTGGGGACAGGGACTGGAAACACCATATATTTT. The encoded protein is CASSLGTGTGNTIYF.

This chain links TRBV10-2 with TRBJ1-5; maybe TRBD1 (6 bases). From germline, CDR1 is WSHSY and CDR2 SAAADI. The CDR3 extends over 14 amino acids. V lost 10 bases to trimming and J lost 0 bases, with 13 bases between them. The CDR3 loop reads CATGTFHSNQPQHF. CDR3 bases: TGCGCCACCGGGACATTCCATAGCAATCAGCCCCAGCATTTT.

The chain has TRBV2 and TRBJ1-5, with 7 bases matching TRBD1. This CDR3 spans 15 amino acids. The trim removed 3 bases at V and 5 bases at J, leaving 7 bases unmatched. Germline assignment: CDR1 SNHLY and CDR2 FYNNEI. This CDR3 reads CASSDDEGAHQPQHF. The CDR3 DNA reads TGTGCCAGCAGTGACGATGAGGGGGCCCATCAGCCCCAGCATTTT.

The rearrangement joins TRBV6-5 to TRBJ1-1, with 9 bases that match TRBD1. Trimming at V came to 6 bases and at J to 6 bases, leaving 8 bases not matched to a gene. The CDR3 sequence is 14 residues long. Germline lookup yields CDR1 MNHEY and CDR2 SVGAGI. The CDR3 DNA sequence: TGTGCCAGCAGCCCCGGGACAGGGTCGGCTGAAGCTTTCTTT. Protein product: CASSPGTGSAEAFF.

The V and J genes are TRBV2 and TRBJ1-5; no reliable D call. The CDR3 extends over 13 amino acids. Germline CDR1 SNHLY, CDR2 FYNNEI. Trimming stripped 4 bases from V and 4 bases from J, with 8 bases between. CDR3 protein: CASSVNRNQPQHF. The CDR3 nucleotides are TGTGCCAGCAGTGTGAATCGGAATCAGCCCCAGCATTTT.

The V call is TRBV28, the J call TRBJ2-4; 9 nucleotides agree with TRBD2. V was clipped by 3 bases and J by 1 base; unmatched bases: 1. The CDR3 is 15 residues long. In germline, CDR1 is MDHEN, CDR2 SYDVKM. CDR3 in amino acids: CASSFTSGAKNIQYF. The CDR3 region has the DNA TGTGCCAGCAGTTTCACTAGCGGGGCCAAAAACATTCAGTACTTC.

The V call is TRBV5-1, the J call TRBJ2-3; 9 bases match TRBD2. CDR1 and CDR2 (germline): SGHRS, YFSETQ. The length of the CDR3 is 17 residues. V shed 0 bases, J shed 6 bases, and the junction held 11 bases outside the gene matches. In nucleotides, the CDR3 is TGCGCCAGCAGCTTGGGGGTTTTAGCGGGAGCTGGGGATACGCAGTATTTT. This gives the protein CASSLGVLAGAGDTQYF.

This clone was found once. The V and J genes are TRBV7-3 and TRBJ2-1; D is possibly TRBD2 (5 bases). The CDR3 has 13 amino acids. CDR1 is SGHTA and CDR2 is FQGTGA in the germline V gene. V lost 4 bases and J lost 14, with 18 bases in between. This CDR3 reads CASSSTVASPEFF. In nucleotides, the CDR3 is TGTGCCAGCAGCTCAACCGTAGCGTCCCCGGAGTTCTTC.

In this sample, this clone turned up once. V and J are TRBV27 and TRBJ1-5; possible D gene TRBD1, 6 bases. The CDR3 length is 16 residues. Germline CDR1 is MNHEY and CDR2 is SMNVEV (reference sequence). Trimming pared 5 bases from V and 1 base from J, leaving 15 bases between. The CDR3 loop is CASSPLGGRSNQPQHF. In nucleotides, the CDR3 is TGTGCCAGCAGTCCTCTGGGGGGGCGGAGCAATCAGCCCCAGCATTTT.

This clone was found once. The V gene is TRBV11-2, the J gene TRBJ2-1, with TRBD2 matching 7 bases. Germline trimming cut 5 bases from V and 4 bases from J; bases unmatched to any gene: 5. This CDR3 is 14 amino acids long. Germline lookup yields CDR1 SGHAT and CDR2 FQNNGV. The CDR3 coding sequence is TGTGCCAGCAGCAGAGAACTAGCGTACAATGAGCAGTTCTTC. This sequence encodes CASSRELAYNEQFF.

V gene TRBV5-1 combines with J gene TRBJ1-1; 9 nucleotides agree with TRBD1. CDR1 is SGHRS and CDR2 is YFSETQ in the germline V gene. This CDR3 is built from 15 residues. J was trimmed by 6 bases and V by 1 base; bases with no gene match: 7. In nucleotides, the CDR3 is TGCGCCAGCAGCTTGTCGGGGACAGGGAAGCCTGAAGCTTTCTTT. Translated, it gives CASSLSGTGKPEAFF.

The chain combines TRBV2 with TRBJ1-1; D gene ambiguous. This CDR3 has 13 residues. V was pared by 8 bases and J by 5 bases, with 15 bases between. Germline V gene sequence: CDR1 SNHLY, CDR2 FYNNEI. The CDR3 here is CASVREGGTEAFF. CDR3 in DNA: TGTGCCAGCGTAAGGGAAGGAGGAACTGAAGCTTTCTTT.

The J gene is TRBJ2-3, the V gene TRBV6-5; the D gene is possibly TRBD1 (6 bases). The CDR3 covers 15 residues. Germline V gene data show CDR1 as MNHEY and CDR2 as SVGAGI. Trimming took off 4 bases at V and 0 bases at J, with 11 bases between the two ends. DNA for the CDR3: TGTGCCAGCAGTTTACAGGGCGCTAGCACAGATACGCAGTATTTT. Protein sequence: CASSLQGASTDTQYF.

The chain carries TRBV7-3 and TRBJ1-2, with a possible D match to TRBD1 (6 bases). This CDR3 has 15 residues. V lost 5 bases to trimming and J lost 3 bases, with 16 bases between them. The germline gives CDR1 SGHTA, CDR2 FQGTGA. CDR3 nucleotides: TGTGCCAGCAGCCCAGGGGCCCCTTCCCACTATGGCTACACCTTC. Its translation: CASSPGAPSHYGYTF.

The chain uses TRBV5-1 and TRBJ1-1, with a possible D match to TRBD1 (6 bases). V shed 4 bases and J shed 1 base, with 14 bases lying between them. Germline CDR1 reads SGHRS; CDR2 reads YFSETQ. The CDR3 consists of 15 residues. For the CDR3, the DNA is TGCGCCAGCAGCCCCAGCCCGGGACAGAACACTGAAGCTTTCTTT. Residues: CASSPSPGQNTEAFF.